This T cell receptor beta chain was observed in a study of T cells in Graves' hyperthyroidism and ophthalmopathy. This clonotype was observed many times. RNA transcripts provided the source from which TCR beta CDR3 regions were amplified. Primed by the HTBI set, a first-round RT-PCR was run on the TCR CDR3. Each CDR3 protein is one row after TCRdb ran MiXCR on the multiplex PCR reads. The sample carries around 350,000 distinct CDR3 sequences, about 16% recorded once. Germline CDR1 reads KGHDR; CDR2 reads SFDVKD. The CDR3 contains 16 residues. V lost 1 base, J lost 8 bases, and 8 bases stayed unmatched.

The TCR originated in a woman between 55 and 75 years old with Graves' ophthalmopathy. The chain is built from TRBV24-1 and TRBJ2-1; TRBD1 aligns across 9 bases. The sequencing input was blood. This chain's CDR3 is CATSDFAGTGMDEQFF. The CDR3, as DNA: TGTGCCACCAGTGATTTTGCTGGGACAGGGATGGATGAGCAGTTCTTC.